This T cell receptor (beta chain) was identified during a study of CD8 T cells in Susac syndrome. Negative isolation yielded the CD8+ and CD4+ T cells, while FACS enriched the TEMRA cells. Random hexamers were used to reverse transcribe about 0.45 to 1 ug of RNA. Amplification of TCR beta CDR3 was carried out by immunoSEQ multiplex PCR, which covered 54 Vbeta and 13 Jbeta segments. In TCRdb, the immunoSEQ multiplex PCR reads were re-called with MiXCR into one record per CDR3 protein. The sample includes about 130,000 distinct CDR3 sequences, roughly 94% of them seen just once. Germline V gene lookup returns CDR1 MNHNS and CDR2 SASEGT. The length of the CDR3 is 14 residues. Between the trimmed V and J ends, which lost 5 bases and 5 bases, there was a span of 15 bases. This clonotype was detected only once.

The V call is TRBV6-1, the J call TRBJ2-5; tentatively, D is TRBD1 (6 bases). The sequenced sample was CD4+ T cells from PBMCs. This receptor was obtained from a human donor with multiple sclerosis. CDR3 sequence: CASSPRGGLETQYF. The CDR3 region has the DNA TGTGCCAGCAGTCCACGAGGGGGATTGGAGACCCAGTACTTC.